This TCR beta chain stems from a study of shared clonotypes between healthy human individuals. Study results and caveats: Specimens sampled were limited to blood, with tissue repertoires likely differing. Among donors, clonotype sharing was expected to be affected by sequencing depth. Sequencing of the sorted subsets was shown by rarefaction to be incomplete despite large depth.

The method was immunoSEQ multiplex PCR; TCRdb's version includes in-frame clones alone and lacks a portion of them. The profile covers 1.4 million or so clones, with approximately 98.5% appearing a single time and roughly 0.36% taken by the ten largest. In regard to this clone: Its antigen is undetermined.

The CDR3 is 15 residues long. From germline, CDR1 is SQVTM and CDR2 ANQGSEA. V lost 7 bases and J lost 1; bases outside the gene matches: 11. Sequencing was performed on naive CD4+ T cells sorted from blood. The subset: CD45RA+ positively selected. This TCR came from a man younger than 40 in good health. The rearrangement uses TRBV29-1 and TRBJ1-1, with TRBD1 matching 8 bases. CDR3 nucleotides: TGCAGCGCATCCGGGACAGGAGGGAAGAACACTGAAGCTTTCTTT. It translates to CSASGTGGKNTEAFF.